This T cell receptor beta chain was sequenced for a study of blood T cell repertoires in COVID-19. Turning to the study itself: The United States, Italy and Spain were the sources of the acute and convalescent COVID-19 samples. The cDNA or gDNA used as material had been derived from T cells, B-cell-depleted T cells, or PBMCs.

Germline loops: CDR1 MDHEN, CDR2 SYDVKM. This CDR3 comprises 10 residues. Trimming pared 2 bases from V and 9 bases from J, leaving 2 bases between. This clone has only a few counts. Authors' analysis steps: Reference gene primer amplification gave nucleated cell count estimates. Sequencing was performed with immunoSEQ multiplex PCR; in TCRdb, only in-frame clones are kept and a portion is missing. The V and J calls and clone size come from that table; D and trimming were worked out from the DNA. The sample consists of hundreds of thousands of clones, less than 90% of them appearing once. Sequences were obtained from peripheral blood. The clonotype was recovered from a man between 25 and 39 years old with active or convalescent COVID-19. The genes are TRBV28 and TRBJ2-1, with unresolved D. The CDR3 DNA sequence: TGTGCCAGCAGTTTACGTGAGCAGTTCTTC. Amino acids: CASSLREQFF.